This note documents a single TCR beta chain sequence. Per the original data handling: Amplifying reference gene primers gave estimates of nucleated cell counts. TCRdb's table, derived via immunoSEQ multiplex PCR, lists solely in-frame clones and lacks some. V and J calls and clone size are as listed in that table; D and trimming were resolved from the DNA. This repertoire shows 110,000 to 150,000 clones, approximately 88% found once; its top ten account for less than 2%. The sample belongs to a study of blood T cell repertoires in COVID-19. Study-wide background: Nucleic acid was either cDNA or gDNA, and it came from T cells, B-cell-depleted T cells, or PBMCs.

There are 16 residues in the CDR3. The V gene's germline CDR1 is MNHEY and CDR2 SMNVEV (reference sequence). The V segment lost 2 bases and the J segment 1 base; nucleotides outside the gene matches: 3. This TCR came from a man between 65 and 85 years old with acute or convalescent COVID-19. The sequenced sample was peripheral blood. The chain has TRBV27 and TRBJ2-2; TRBD1 matches at 8 bases. CDR3 bases: TGTGCCAGCAGTTTAGGACAGGGACTGAACACCGGGGAGCTGTTTTTT. This translates into CASSLGQGLNTGELFF.